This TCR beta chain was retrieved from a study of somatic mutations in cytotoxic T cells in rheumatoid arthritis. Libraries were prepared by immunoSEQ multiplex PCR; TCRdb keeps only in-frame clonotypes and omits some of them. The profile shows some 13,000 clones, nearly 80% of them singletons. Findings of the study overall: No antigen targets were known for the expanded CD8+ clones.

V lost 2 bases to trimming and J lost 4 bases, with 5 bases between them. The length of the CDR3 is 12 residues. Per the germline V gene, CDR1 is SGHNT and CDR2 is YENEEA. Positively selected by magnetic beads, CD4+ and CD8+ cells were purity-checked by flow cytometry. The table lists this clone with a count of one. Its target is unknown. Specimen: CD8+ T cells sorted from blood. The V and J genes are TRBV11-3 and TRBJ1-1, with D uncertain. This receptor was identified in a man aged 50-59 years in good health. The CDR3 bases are TGTGCCAGCAGCTTATTAATCACTGAAGCTTTCTTT. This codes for CASSLLITEAFF.